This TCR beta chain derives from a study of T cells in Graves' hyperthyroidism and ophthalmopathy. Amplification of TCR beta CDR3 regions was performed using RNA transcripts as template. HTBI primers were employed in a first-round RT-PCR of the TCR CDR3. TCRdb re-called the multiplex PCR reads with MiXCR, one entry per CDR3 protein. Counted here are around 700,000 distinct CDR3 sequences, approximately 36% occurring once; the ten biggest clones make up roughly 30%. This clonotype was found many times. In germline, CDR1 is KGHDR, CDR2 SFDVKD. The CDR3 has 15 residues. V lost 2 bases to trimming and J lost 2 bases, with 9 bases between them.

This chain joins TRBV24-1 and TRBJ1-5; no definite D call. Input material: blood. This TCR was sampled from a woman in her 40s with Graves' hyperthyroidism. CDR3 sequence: CATSDSERGNQPQHF. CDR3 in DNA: TGTGCCACCAGTGATTCGGAGCGAGGCAATCAGCCCCAGCATTTT.